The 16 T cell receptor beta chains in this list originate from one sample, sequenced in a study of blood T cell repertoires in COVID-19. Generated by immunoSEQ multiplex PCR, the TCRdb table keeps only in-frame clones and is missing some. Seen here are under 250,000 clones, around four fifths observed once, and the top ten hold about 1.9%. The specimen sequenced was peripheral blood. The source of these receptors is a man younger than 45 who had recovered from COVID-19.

DNA of the CDR3: TGTGCCAGCAGTTACTCGACGGCCCTGGGGGGGGAGACCCAGTACTTC. Its protein is CASSYSTALGGETQYF. The chain combines TRBV6-5 with TRBJ2-5, with 7 bases that match TRBD2. CDR3 size: 16 residues. Trimming cost V 0 bases and J 5 bases; bases outside gene matches: 9. The germline V gene encodes CDR1 MNHEY and CDR2 SVGAGI.

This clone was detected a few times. CDR3 loop: CASSRTGQGGDTEAFF. The CDR3, as DNA: TGTGCCAGCAGCCGTACCGGACAGGGGGGAGACACTGAAGCTTTCTTT. V and J are TRBV7-9 and TRBJ1-1, with 10 bases matching TRBD1. Unmatched junction bases numbered 9, after V lost 5 bases and J lost 3 bases. The CDR3 is 16 amino acids. Germline V CDR1 and CDR2: SEHNR, FQNEAQ (reference sequence).

The CDR3 loop is CASSVGGNQPQHF. The CDR3 DNA reads TGTGCCAGTAGCGTAGGCGGAAATCAGCCCCAGCATTTT. This chain connects TRBV19 to TRBJ1-5, with D hard to call. The CDR3 has 13 residues. Germline V CDR1 and CDR2: LNHDA, SQIVND (reference sequence). V was pared by 6 bases and J by 4 bases, with 10 bases between.

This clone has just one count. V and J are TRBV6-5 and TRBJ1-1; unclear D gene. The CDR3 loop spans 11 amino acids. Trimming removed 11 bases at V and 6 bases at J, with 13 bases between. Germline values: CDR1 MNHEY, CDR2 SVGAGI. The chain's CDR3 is CASSRVAEAFF. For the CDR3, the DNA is TGTGCCTCATCCCGGGTGGCTGAAGCTTTCTTT.

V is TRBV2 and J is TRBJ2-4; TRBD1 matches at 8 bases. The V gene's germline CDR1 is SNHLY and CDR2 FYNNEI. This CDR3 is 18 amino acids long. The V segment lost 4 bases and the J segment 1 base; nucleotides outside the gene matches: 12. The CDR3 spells CASSGVLDRGYAKNIQYF. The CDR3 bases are TGTGCCAGCAGTGGAGTTCTAGACAGGGGCTATGCCAAAAACATTCAGTACTTC.

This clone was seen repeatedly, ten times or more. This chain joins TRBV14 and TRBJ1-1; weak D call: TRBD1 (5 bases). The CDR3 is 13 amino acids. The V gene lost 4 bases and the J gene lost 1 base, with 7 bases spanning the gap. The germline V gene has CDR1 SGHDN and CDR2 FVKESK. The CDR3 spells CASSLGGNTEAFF. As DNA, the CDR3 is TGTGCCAGCAGCCTCGGGGGGAACACTGAAGCTTTCTTT.

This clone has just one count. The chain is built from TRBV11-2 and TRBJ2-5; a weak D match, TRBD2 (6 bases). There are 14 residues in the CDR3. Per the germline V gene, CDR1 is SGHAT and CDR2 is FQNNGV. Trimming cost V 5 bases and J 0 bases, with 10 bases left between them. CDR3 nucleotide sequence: TGTGCCAGCAGCATACGGGACTACCAAGAGACCCAGTACTTC. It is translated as CASSIRDYQETQYF.

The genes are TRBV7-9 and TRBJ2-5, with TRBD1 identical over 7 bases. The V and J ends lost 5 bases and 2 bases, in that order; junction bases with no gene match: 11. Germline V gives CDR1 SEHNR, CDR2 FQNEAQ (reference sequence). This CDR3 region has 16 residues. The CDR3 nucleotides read TGTGCCAGCAGCCACGGTTTCCGGGACAGACAAGAGACCCAGTACTTC. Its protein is CASSHGFRDRQETQYF.

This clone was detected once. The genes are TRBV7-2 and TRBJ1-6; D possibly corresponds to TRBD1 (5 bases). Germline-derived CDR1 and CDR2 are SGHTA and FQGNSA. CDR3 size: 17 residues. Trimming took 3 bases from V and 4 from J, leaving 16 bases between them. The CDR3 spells CASSFYPGKGYNSPLHF. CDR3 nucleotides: TGTGCCAGCAGCTTTTACCCAGGGAAAGGTTATAATTCACCCCTCCACTTT.

The CDR3 loop is CASSEYLAGGVDYNEQFF. DNA for the CDR3: TGCGCCAGCAGTGAGTACCTAGCGGGGGGGGTGGATTACAATGAGCAGTTCTTC. This chain connects TRBV10-1 to TRBJ2-1; 12 bases match TRBD2. After removal of 1 base from V and 4 bases from J, the junction contained 8 bases not matched to a gene. Germline V CDR1 and CDR2: WNHNN, SYGVQD (reference sequence). The CDR3 runs to 18 residues.

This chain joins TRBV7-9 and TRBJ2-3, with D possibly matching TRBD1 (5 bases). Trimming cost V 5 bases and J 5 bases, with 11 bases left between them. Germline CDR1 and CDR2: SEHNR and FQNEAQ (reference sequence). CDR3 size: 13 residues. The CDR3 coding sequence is TGTGCCAGCAGCCCCTACGGACAAGATACGCAGTATTTT. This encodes CASSPYGQDTQYF.

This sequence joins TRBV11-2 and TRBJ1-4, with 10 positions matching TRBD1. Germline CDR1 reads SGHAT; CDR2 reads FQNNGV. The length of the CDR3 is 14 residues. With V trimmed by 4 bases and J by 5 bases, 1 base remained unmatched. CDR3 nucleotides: TGTGCCAGCAGCTCGGGACAGGGGAATGAAAAACTGTTTTTT. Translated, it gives CASSSGQGNEKLFF.

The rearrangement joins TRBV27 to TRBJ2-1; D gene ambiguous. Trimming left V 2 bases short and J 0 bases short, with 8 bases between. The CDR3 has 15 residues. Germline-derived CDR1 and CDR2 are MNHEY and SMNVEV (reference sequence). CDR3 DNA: TGTGCCAGCAGTTTAGCGGCTAGCTCCTACAATGAGCAGTTCTTC. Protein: CASSLAASSYNEQFF.

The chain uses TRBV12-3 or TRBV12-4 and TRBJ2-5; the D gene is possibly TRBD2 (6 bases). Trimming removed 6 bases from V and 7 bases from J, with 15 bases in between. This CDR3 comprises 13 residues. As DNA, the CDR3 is TGTGCCAGCAGCACGGGACTTATAGGGACCCAGTACTTC. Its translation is CASSTGLIGTQYF.

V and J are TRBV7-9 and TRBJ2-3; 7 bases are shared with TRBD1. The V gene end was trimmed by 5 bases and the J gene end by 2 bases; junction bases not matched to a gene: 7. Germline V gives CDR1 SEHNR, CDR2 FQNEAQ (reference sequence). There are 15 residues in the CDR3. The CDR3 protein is CASSILTGLTDTQYF. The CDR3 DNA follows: TGTGCCAGCAGCATCCTGACAGGGCTCACAGATACGCAGTATTTT. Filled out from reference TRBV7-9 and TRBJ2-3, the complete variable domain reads DTGVSQNPRHKITKRGQNVTFRCDPISEHNRLYWYRQTLGQGPEFLTYFQNEAQLEKSRLLSDRFSAERPKGSFSTLEIQRTEQGDSAMYLCASSILTGLTDTQYFGPGTRLTVL.

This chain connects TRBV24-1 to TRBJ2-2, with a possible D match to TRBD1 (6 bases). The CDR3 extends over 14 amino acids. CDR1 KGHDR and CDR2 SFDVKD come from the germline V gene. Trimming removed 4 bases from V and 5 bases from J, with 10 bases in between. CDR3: CATSEGAETGELFF. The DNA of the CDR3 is TGTGCCACCAGTGAGGGGGCCGAGACCGGGGAGCTGTTTTTT.